These 14 T cell receptor beta chains were sequenced from one sample in a study of T cell changes during pregnancy in multiple sclerosis. Produced via immunoSEQ multiplex PCR; TCRdb's table is partial and in-frame only. This sample carries 50,000 or so clones, about 93% of them seen once, and the ten largest clones take 0.25% to 0.3%. The input for sequencing was CD4+ T cells from peripheral blood mononuclear cells, taken in the second trimester of pregnancy. Source of these receptors: a female donor with multiple sclerosis, enrolled in a pregnancy study.

The chain is built from TRBV1 and TRBJ2-7; the tabulated D call, TRBD2, remains unverified against the DNA. TRBV1 is flagged as a pseudogene. The CDR3 covers 15 residues. The CDR3 DNA sequence: TGCACCAGCAGCCCCCTTAGCGGGGGGGGTTACGAGCAGTACTTC. Protein sequence: CTSSPLSGGGYEQYF.

The V call is TRBV7-9, the J call TRBJ2-3; D may be TRBD2 (6 bases). Trimming pared 5 bases from V and 3 bases from J, leaving 15 bases between. Germline assignment: CDR1 SEHNR and CDR2 FQNEAQ (reference sequence). CDR3 length equals 15 residues. CDR3: CASSQIGRGTDTQYF. The CDR3 coding sequence is TGTGCCAGCAGCCAGATCGGCCGGGGGACAGATACGCAGTATTTT.

The J gene is TRBJ2-5, the V gene TRBV27; TRBD1 matches 11 bases. V was clipped by 0 bases and J by 9 bases; unmatched bases: 3. Looked up from germline, CDR1 is MNHEY and CDR2 is SMNVEV (reference sequence). CDR3 length equals 14 residues. The CDR3 coding sequence is TGTGCCAGCAGTTTATCGAGGGACAGGGGGGCCCAGTACTTC. Translated: CASSLSRDRGAQYF.

J is TRBJ2-7 and V is TRBV6-5; D not certain. CDR3 size: 13 residues. Between the trimmed V and J ends, which lost 8 bases and 0 bases, there was a span of 11 bases. Germline V CDR1 and CDR2: MNHEY, SVGAGI. The CDR3 nucleotides read TGTGCCAGCCCCTTCTATGTCTCCTACGAGCAGTACTTC. Protein product: CASPFYVSYEQYF.

V gene TRBV2 combines with J gene TRBJ2-5; 8 nucleotides agree with TRBD2. The CDR3 extends over 14 amino acids. CDR1 is SNHLY and CDR2 is FYNNEI in the germline V gene. Trimming cost V 7 bases and J 3 bases; bases outside gene matches: 7. The CDR3 reads CASKINGGEETQYF. CDR3 nucleotide sequence: TGTGCCAGCAAGATTAACGGGGGGGAAGAGACCCAGTACTTC.

The V gene is TRBV27, the J gene TRBJ2-1; 8 nucleotides match TRBD2. This CDR3 comprises 16 residues. The trim removed 5 bases at V and 0 bases at J, leaving 6 bases unmatched. Germline CDR1 MNHEY, CDR2 SMNVEV (reference sequence). Written as DNA, the CDR3 is TGTGCCAGCAGTAGGATAGCGGGATTCTCCTACAATGAGCAGTTCTTC. This translates into CASSRIAGFSYNEQFF.

This clone occurred once. The rearrangement joins TRBV7-2 to TRBJ2-4; perhaps TRBD2 as D (6 bases). Germline-derived CDR1 and CDR2 are SGHTA and FQGNSA. V was pared by 1 base and J by 8 bases, with 12 bases between. The CDR3 is made up of 14 amino acids. CDR3 sequence: CASSLGGREDIQYF. DNA for the CDR3: TGTGCCAGCAGCTTAGGGGGAAGGGAGGACATTCAGTACTTC.

This clone was picked up one time. The chain employs TRBV6-5 and TRBJ2-5, with D possibly TRBD1 on 5 matching bases. Trimming removed 5 bases at V and 1 base at J, with 11 bases between. This CDR3 has 14 residues. Germline V gives CDR1 MNHEY, CDR2 SVGAGI. The CDR3 loop reads CASSSQGSQETQYF. The DNA for the CDR3 is TGTGCCAGCAGTAGCCAGGGTAGCCAAGAGACCCAGTACTTC.

CDR3 amino acids: CASSSPWTVHSYNSPLHF. The CDR3 region has the DNA TGTGCCAGCAGCTCTCCCTGGACAGTTCACTCCTATAATTCACCCCTCCACTTT. V usage is TRBV5-5 and J usage is TRBJ1-6; D may be TRBD1 (6 bases). V lost 3 bases and J 0 bases, leaving 16 bases between the germline ends. Per germline, CDR1 SGHKS and CDR2 YYEKEE (reference sequence). The CDR3 has 18 amino acids.

The chain uses TRBV23-1 and TRBJ2-2, with D tentatively TRBD2 (7 bases). TRBV23-1 is an ORF; its function is uncertain. This CDR3 has 15 residues. V was cut by 2 bases and J by 3 bases, with 10 bases left in between. The CDR3 loop reads CASSQAGADTGELFF. Written as DNA, the CDR3 is TGCGCCAGCAGTCAAGCGGGGGCCGACACCGGGGAGCTGTTTTTT.

V gene TRBV5-1 combines with J gene TRBJ2-4; D is perhaps TRBD1 (7 bases). V lost 6 bases and J 7 bases, leaving 20 bases between the germline ends. The V gene's germline CDR1 is SGHRS and CDR2 YFSETQ. The CDR3 sequence is 15 residues long. The CDR3 here is CASNGGGPEKNIQYF. The CDR3 nucleotides read TGCGCCAGCAATGGAGGGGGCCCAGAAAAGAACATTCAGTACTTC.

CDR3 coding DNA: TGCGCCAGCAGCTGGGGGACAGATGGCTACACCTTC. Its protein product is CASSWGTDGYTF. The genes are TRBV5-1 and TRBJ1-2; 7 bases are shared with TRBD1. With V trimmed by 3 bases and J by 6 bases, 2 bases remained unmatched. The germline V gene has CDR1 SGHRS and CDR2 YFSETQ. The CDR3 length is 12 residues.

V and J are TRBV6-6 and TRBJ2-3, with a possible D match to TRBD2 (7 bases). CDR1 is MNHNY and CDR2 is SVGAGI in the germline V gene (reference sequence). The CDR3 length is 16 residues. Trimming cost V 10 bases and J 4 bases, with 24 bases left between them. CDR3 sequence (DNA): TGTGCCACCGAGCGCGTGGGGGGGCGTGGCTCAGATACGCAGTATTTT. It is translated as CATERVGGRGSDTQYF.

The chain carries TRBV7-9 and TRBJ1-3; a weak D match, TRBD1 (5 bases). This CDR3 has 15 amino acids. Trimming pared 2 bases from V and 1 base from J, leaving 9 bases between. Looked up from germline, CDR1 is SEHNR and CDR2 is FQNEAQ (reference sequence). CDR3 amino acids: CASSLPRESGNTIYF. For the CDR3, the DNA is TGTGCCAGCAGCTTACCCAGGGAATCTGGAAACACCATATATTTT.